A selection of T cell receptor beta chains follows, all from one sample in a study of OX40 agonist ivuxolimab in advanced cancers. This table comes from immunoSEQ multiplex PCR, and its TCRdb copy is limited to in-frame clones, with some not included. The sample has more than 70,000 clones; roughly nine tenths are singletons. The material was CD4+ or CD8+ T cells sorted from blood, obtained in a trial of the OX40 agonist ivuxolimab. The receptors were gathered from an adult with an advanced solid tumor such as melanoma, head and neck, liver or kidney cancer. Both conserved end residues are part of each CDR3. The D gene is left open where the match is weak. Size is omitted from some rows. Given values are once, few, many or a class for expanded clones.

v_gene: TRBV9
abundance: NA
j_gene: TRBJ1-2
d_gene: TRBD1
CDR3aa: CASSPGDRVKFNYGYTF
CDR3nt: TGTGCCAGCAGCCCCGGGGACAGGGTCAAATTTAACTATGGCTACACCTTC

v_gene: TRBV7-2
abundance: NA
j_gene: TRBJ2-1
d_gene: TRBD2
CDR3aa: CASSLDRAGGLEQFF
CDR3nt: TGTGCCAGCAGCTTAGATCGAGCGGGAGGATTGGAGCAGTTCTTC

v_gene: TRBV28
abundance: NA
j_gene: TRBJ2-7
d_gene: TRBD2
CDR3aa: CASSSPGLALPYEQYF
CDR3nt: TGTGCCAGCAGCTCCCCGGGACTAGCTCTTCCCTACGAGCAGTACTTC

v_gene: TRBV5-4
abundance: NA
j_gene: TRBJ2-7
d_gene: NA
CDR3aa: CASSVDYSSSYEQYF
CDR3nt: TGTGCCAGCAGCGTTGACTACTCCAGCTCCTACGAGCAGTACTTC

v_gene: TRBV18
abundance: NA
j_gene: TRBJ2-2
d_gene: NA
CDR3aa: CASSPPSNTGELFF
CDR3nt: TGTGCCAGCTCACCACCTTCCAACACCGGGGAGCTGTTTTTT

v_gene: TRBV19
abundance: NA
j_gene: TRBJ1-4
d_gene: NA
CDR3aa: CASSIRQSEEKLFF
CDR3nt: TGTGCCAGTAGTATAAGGCAGAGCGAGGAAAAACTGTTTTTT

v_gene: TRBV2
abundance: NA
j_gene: TRBJ2-7
d_gene: NA
CDR3aa: CASRKLWSSYEQYF
CDR3nt: TGTGCCAGCAGGAAGCTTTGGAGCTCCTACGAGCAGTACTTC

v_gene: TRBV5-1
abundance: once
j_gene: TRBJ2-3
d_gene: TRBD2
CDR3aa: CASSLEEAGAEADTQYF
CDR3nt: TGCGCCAGCAGCTTGGAGGAAGCGGGAGCGGAGGCAGATACGCAGTATTTT

v_gene: TRBV28
abundance: once
j_gene: TRBJ1-5
d_gene: NA
CDR3aa: CASSGDGAGNQPQHF
CDR3nt: TGTGCCAGCAGTGGGGACGGTGCGGGCAATCAGCCCCAGCATTTT

v_gene: TRBV10-3
abundance: NA
j_gene: TRBJ1-1
d_gene: NA
CDR3aa: CAISEGIGTEAFF
CDR3nt: TGTGCCATCAGTGAGGGCATCGGCACTGAAGCTTTCTTT

v_gene: TRBV11-3
abundance: NA
j_gene: TRBJ2-1
d_gene: TRBD1
CDR3aa: CASSGTGRGHEQFF
CDR3nt: TGTGCCAGCAGCGGGACAGGGCGAGGGCATGAGCAGTTCTTC

v_gene: TRBV6-5
abundance: NA
j_gene: TRBJ2-7
d_gene: NA
CDR3aa: CASSRGSGTYEQYF
CDR3nt: TGTGCCAGCAGTAGGGGGAGCGGTACCTACGAGCAGTACTTC

v_gene: TRBV6-1
abundance: NA
j_gene: TRBJ1-4
d_gene: NA
CDR3aa: CASTWTKSNEKLFF
CDR3nt: TGTGCCAGCACCTGGACAAAGAGTAATGAAAAACTGTTTTTT

v_gene: TRBV10-1
abundance: NA
j_gene: TRBJ2-7
d_gene: NA
CDR3aa: CASSASQQNGQYF
CDR3nt: TGCGCCAGCAGTGCATCCCAACAAAATGGGCAGTACTTC

v_gene: TRBV11-2
abundance: NA
j_gene: TRBJ1-3
d_gene: NA
CDR3aa: CASSSRSDPRATGNTIYF
CDR3nt: TGTGCCAGCAGCTCCCGATCCGACCCGCGGGCAACTGGAAACACCATATATTTT

v_gene: TRBV9
abundance: NA
j_gene: TRBJ1-3
d_gene: TRBD1
CDR3aa: CASSPTGVSGNTIYF
CDR3nt: TGTGCCAGCAGCCCCACAGGGGTCTCTGGAAACACCATATATTTT

v_gene: TRBV2
abundance: NA
j_gene: TRBJ2-1
d_gene: NA
CDR3aa: CASSGLPLQFF
CDR3nt: TGTGCCAGCAGTGGACTCCCTCTACAGTTCTTC

v_gene: TRBV6-6
abundance: NA
j_gene: TRBJ2-1
d_gene: NA
CDR3aa: CASSYRAPDEQFF
CDR3nt: TGTGCCAGCAGTTACAGAGCCCCAGATGAGCAGTTCTTC

v_gene: TRBV28
abundance: NA
j_gene: TRBJ1-3
d_gene: NA
CDR3aa: CASSFEGSGRNTIYF
CDR3nt: TGTGCCAGCAGTTTCGAGGGGTCGGGGAGAAACACCATATATTTT

v_gene: TRBV2
abundance: NA
j_gene: TRBJ2-5
d_gene: NA
CDR3aa: CASGLFPEETQYF
CDR3nt: TGTGCCAGCGGTCTTTTCCCGGAGGAGACCCAGTACTTC

v_gene: TRBV6-1
abundance: NA
j_gene: TRBJ1-6
d_gene: NA
CDR3aa: CASSEFDSTNSPLHF
CDR3nt: TGTGCCAGCAGTGAATTCGACAGTACAAATTCACCCCTCCACTTT

v_gene: TRBV4-2
abundance: once
j_gene: TRBJ1-1
d_gene: NA
CDR3aa: CASSQVGFTGNTEAFF
CDR3nt: TGTGCCAGCAGCCAAGTTGGGTTTACAGGGAACACTGAAGCTTTCTTT

v_gene: TRBV10-3
abundance: NA
j_gene: TRBJ2-7
d_gene: NA
CDR3aa: CAISEWVGSSYLSYEQYF
CDR3nt: TGTGCCATCAGTGAGTGGGTCGGATCCTCTTACCTCTCCTACGAGCAGTACTTC

v_gene: TRBV7-8
abundance: NA
j_gene: TRBJ1-1
d_gene: TRBD1
CDR3aa: CASRGVGDRKNTEAFF
CDR3nt: TGTGCCAGCAGGGGAGTAGGGGACAGGAAGAACACTGAAGCTTTCTTT

v_gene: TRBV27
abundance: NA
j_gene: TRBJ2-2
d_gene: NA
CDR3aa: CASSFGVGGRASTGELFF
CDR3nt: TGTGCCAGCAGTTTTGGCGTCGGGGGGCGGGCCTCCACCGGGGAGCTGTTTTTT

v_gene: TRBV28
abundance: once
j_gene: TRBJ2-4
d_gene: NA
CDR3aa: CASSFSQAQDIQYF
CDR3nt: TGTGCCAGCAGTTTTAGCCAGGCCCAAGACATTCAGTACTTC

v_gene: TRBV6-1
abundance: NA
j_gene: TRBJ2-5
d_gene: NA
CDR3aa: CASRASLETQYF
CDR3nt: TGTGCCAGCAGGGCAAGCCTGGAGACCCAGTACTTC

v_gene: TRBV7-9
abundance: NA
j_gene: TRBJ2-1
d_gene: NA
CDR3aa: CASSSTRIEAIDEQFF
CDR3nt: TGTGCCAGCAGCTCGACGCGGATCGAGGCCATCGATGAGCAGTTCTTC

v_gene: TRBV7-9
abundance: NA
j_gene: TRBJ1-2
d_gene: TRBD1
CDR3aa: CASSYWAGTDGYTF
CDR3nt: TGTGCCAGCAGTTATTGGGCAGGGACAGATGGCTACACCTTC

v_gene: TRBV9
abundance: NA
j_gene: TRBJ2-7
d_gene: TRBD1
CDR3aa: CASSGGQGDYEQYF
CDR3nt: TGTGCCAGCAGCGGGGGACAGGGAGACTACGAGCAGTACTTC

v_gene: TRBV6-5
abundance: NA
j_gene: TRBJ2-2
d_gene: NA
CDR3aa: CASNNGRSAGELFF
CDR3nt: TGTGCCAGCAATAACGGGAGAAGTGCCGGGGAGCTGTTTTTT

v_gene: TRBV5-1
abundance: NA
j_gene: TRBJ2-7
d_gene: TRBD1
CDR3aa: CASSPQGATYEQYF
CDR3nt: TGCGCAAGCAGCCCTCAGGGGGCAACCTACGAGCAGTACTTC

v_gene: TRBV20-1
abundance: NA
j_gene: TRBJ1-3
d_gene: NA
CDR3aa: CSASPGNTIYF
CDR3nt: TGCAGTGCTTCTCCTGGAAACACCATATATTTT

v_gene: TRBV28
abundance: NA
j_gene: TRBJ1-1
d_gene: NA
CDR3aa: CASSPLWGGITEAFF
CDR3nt: TGTGCCAGCAGTCCTCTGTGGGGTGGAATAACTGAAGCTTTCTTT

v_gene: TRBV6-5
abundance: NA
j_gene: TRBJ1-1
d_gene: TRBD1
CDR3aa: CASSYGPTGAFEAFF
CDR3nt: TGTGCCAGCAGTTACGGACCGACAGGGGCTTTTGAAGCTTTCTTT

v_gene: TRBV7-9
abundance: NA
j_gene: TRBJ1-6
d_gene: NA
CDR3aa: CASSLYQGSLHF
CDR3nt: TGTGCCAGCAGCTTATATCAGGGCTCCCTCCACTTT

v_gene: TRBV5-5
abundance: NA
j_gene: TRBJ2-7
d_gene: TRBD2
CDR3aa: CASSWTSGNSYEQYF
CDR3nt: TGTGCCAGCAGTTGGACTAGCGGGAACTCCTACGAGCAGTACTTC

v_gene: TRBV14
abundance: NA
j_gene: TRBJ1-1
d_gene: NA
CDR3aa: CASSQVIGTEAFF
CDR3nt: TGTGCCAGCAGCCAAGTCATCGGCACTGAAGCTTTCTTT

v_gene: TRBV6-4
abundance: NA
j_gene: TRBJ2-1
d_gene: NA
CDR3aa: CASSADRTENEQFF
CDR3nt: TGTGCCAGCAGTGCCGATAGGACAGAGAATGAGCAGTTCTTC

v_gene: TRBV4-2
abundance: NA
j_gene: TRBJ2-7
d_gene: NA
CDR3aa: CASSQERIAYEQYF
CDR3nt: TGTGCCAGCAGCCAAGAAAGGATAGCCTACGAGCAGTACTTC

v_gene: TRBV18
abundance: NA
j_gene: TRBJ1-4
d_gene: NA
CDR3aa: CASSPTVGRGEEKLFF
CDR3nt: TGTGCCAGCTCACCGACGGTCGGCAGGGGTGAAGAAAAACTGTTTTTT

v_gene: TRBV9
abundance: NA
j_gene: TRBJ2-1
d_gene: NA
CDR3aa: CASSVGAAGSSYNEQFF
CDR3nt: TGTGCCAGCAGCGTAGGCGCGGCGGGAAGCTCCTACAATGAGCAGTTCTTC

v_gene: TRBV10-2
abundance: NA
j_gene: TRBJ2-1
d_gene: TRBD2
CDR3aa: CASSAQREYNEQFF
CDR3nt: TGCGCCAGCAGTGCCCAGCGGGAGTACAATGAGCAGTTCTTC

v_gene: TRBV10-3
abundance: NA
j_gene: TRBJ2-1
d_gene: TRBD2
CDR3aa: CAIAETSGGANEQFF
CDR3nt: TGTGCCATCGCTGAAACTAGCGGGGGGGCCAATGAGCAGTTCTTC

v_gene: TRBV7-7
abundance: NA
j_gene: TRBJ2-1
d_gene: NA
CDR3aa: CASSTYPSNEQFF
CDR3nt: TGTGCTAGCAGCACCTACCCTAGCAATGAGCAGTTCTTC

v_gene: TRBV2
abundance: NA
j_gene: TRBJ2-5
d_gene: TRBD1
CDR3aa: CASRADREETQYF
CDR3nt: TGTGCCAGCAGGGCCGACAGGGAAGAGACCCAGTACTTC

v_gene: TRBV5-1
abundance: NA
j_gene: TRBJ2-4
d_gene: NA
CDR3aa: CASSPPTVAKNIQYF
CDR3nt: TGCGCCAGCAGCCCGCCGACCGTAGCCAAAAACATTCAGTACTTC

v_gene: TRBV5-1
abundance: NA
j_gene: TRBJ1-1
d_gene: NA
CDR3aa: CASSLGGAGTEAFF
CDR3nt: TGCGCCAGCAGCTTGGGAGGGGCTGGGACTGAAGCTTTCTTT

v_gene: TRBV11-2
abundance: NA
j_gene: TRBJ2-5
d_gene: TRBD2
CDR3aa: CASSLDAGAQYF
CDR3nt: TGTGCCAGCAGCTTAGACGCGGGGGCCCAGTACTTC

v_gene: TRBV5-1
abundance: NA
j_gene: TRBJ2-7
d_gene: NA
CDR3aa: CASSVDGEQYF
CDR3nt: TGCGCCAGCAGCGTGGACGGGGAGCAGTACTTC

v_gene: TRBV9
abundance: NA
j_gene: TRBJ1-2
d_gene: TRBD1
CDR3aa: CASSPRTGSYGYTF
CDR3nt: TGTGCCAGCAGCCCTCGGACAGGCTCCTATGGCTACACCTTC

v_gene: TRBV20-1
abundance: NA
j_gene: TRBJ2-5
d_gene: NA
CDR3aa: CSARVPPLENF
CDR3nt: TGCAGTGCTAGAGTGCCCCCACTCGAAAACTTC

v_gene: TRBV2
abundance: NA
j_gene: TRBJ2-7
d_gene: TRBD2
CDR3aa: CASSPRTSEDEQYF
CDR3nt: TGTGCCAGCAGCCCCAGGACTAGCGAAGACGAGCAGTACTTC

v_gene: TRBV23-1
abundance: NA
j_gene: TRBJ2-7
d_gene: NA
CDR3aa: CASSHITGNEQYF
CDR3nt: TGCGCCAGCAGTCATATAACAGGGAATGAGCAGTACTTC